The clone carrying this T cell receptor (beta chain) has just one count. Looked up from germline, CDR1 is LNHDA and CDR2 is SQIVND (reference sequence). Trimming took 0 bases from V and 0 from J, leaving 9 bases between them. CDR3 length: 15 residues. These data come from a study of T cell repertoires in aging, cancer and after chemotherapy. TCR beta rearrangements were amplified from peripheral blood genomic DNA. A mixed TRB-A/B primer pool amplified rearranged TRB by multiplex touch-down PCR. MiXCR, applied by TCRdb to the multiplex PCR reads, yields one record per CDR3 protein. The sample has some 2,300 distinct CDR3 sequences, less than 25% seen once.

The genes are TRBV19 and TRBJ2-7; D remains unclear. The clonotype originates from a human donor in good health. Sequencing was performed on blood. The CDR3 nucleotides are TGTGCCAGTAGTATAGATGCGGATAGCTCCTACGAGCAGTACTTC. The encoded protein is CASSIDADSSYEQYF. The full variable domain, completed using reference TRBV19 and TRBJ2-7, is DGGITQSPKYLFRKEGQNVTLSCEQNLNHDAMYWYRQDPGQGLRLIYYSQIVNDFQKGDIAEGYSVSREKKESFPLTVTSAQKNPTAFYLCASSIDADSSYEQYFGPGTRLTVT.